The sequence of this T cell receptor (beta chain) was determined in a study of beta chain features in type 1 diabetes. Background on the study: Sorted cells numbering roughly 100,000,000 were examined across all samples. Overall study findings and caveats: The naive, central memory and Treg TCRB repertoires showed an apparent similarity that was greater among patients than among healthy donors. Patients and controls would be equally affected if PCR favored shorter templates.

This clone was counted a few times. Its antigen is unidentified. What was sequenced were expressed TCRB transcripts, since all of the isolated RNA had been reverse transcribed. Only in-frame clones appear in the TCRdb table, and some are missing; sequencing was by immunoSEQ multiplex PCR. The table includes hundreds of thousands of clones, approximately 15% detected once. The CDR3 extends over 15 amino acids. V shed 0 bases, J shed 7 bases, and the junction held 4 bases outside the gene matches. CDR1 and CDR2 from the germline V gene are SGHRS and YFSETQ. The genes are TRBV5-1 and TRBJ2-1; 10 nucleotides line up with TRBD2. Sequencing was performed on central memory CD4+ T cells from blood. The clonotype was recovered from a man under 40 in good health. CDR3 residues: CASSLESGRGNEQFF. The CDR3 DNA sequence: TGCGCCAGCAGCTTGGAAAGCGGGAGGGGTAATGAGCAGTTCTTC.